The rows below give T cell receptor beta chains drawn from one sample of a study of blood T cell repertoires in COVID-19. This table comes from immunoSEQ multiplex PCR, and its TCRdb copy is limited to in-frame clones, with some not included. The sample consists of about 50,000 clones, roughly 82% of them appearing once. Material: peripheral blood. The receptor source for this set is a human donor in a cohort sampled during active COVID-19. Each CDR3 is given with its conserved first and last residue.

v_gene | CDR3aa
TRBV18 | CASSRTFGGREKLFF
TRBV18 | CASSPTGTAGNTIYF
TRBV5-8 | CASSFRGVSYEQYF
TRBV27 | CASRSSGSPYNEQFF
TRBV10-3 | CAISDHGQTEAFF
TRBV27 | CASSRRDTSYEQYF
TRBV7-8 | CASSNLLAGGVDTQYF
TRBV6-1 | CASSEVGITNYGYTF
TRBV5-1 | CASSPGTEGEKLFF
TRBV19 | CASSIGGRAGELFF
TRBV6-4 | CASKAQGWGNTEAFF
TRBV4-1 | CASSQARTAITTNEQFF
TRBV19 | CASRNPGLPPGEQFF
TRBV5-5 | CASSLGGGALVSGYTF
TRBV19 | CASSTGTSGYNEQFF
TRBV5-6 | CASSVYRDFNNEQFF
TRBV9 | CASSGEGDTTTDTQYF
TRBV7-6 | CASSPGGGGYNEQFF
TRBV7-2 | CASSSPSGRAWTDTQYF
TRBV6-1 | CASSEARGATEAFF
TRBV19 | CASSGLAGGPLKEQFF
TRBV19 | CASSIGGQGALKPQHF
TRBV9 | CASSRQGAGGANVLTF
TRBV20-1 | CSASHPTGSYEQYF
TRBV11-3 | CASSPRTGGGGTQYF
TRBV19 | CASSILSGSNQPQHF
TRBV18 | CASSLLSTDYTGELFF
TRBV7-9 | CASSLTWTGGLNTIYF
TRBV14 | CASSRIRLAGVNEQFF
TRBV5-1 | CASSLVGGSTDTQYF
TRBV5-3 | CARSTSGQGVSPLHF
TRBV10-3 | CAIRTTVPNTGELFF
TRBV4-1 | CASSQIGLAGGNEQFF
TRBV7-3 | CASTPVGQGATDEQFF
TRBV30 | CAWSPTGQGTGELFF
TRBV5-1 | CASSSTGTGSYEQYF
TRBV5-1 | CASRPGTGSFVAFF
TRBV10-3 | CAISHPTGGGGYGYTF
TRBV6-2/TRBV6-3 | CASSTQREWDTQYF
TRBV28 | CASHPSGGGEKLFF
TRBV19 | CASGSSANTGELFF
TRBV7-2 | CASSLNFRGALGGNTIYF